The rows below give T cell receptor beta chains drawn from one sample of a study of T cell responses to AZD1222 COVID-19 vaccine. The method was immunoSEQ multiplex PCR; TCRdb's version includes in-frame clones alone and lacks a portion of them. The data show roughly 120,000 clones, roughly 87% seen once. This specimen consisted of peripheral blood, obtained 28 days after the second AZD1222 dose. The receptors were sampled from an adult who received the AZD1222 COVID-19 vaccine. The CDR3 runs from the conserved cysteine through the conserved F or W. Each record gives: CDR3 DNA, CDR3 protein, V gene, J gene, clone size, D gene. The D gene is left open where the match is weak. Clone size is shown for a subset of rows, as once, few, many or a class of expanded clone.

CDR3nt: TGTGCCAGCAACTCGGCTAGCGGGGGAGTAGAGACCCAGTACTTC; CDR3aa: CASNSASGGVETQYF; v_gene: TRBV2; j_gene: TRBJ2-5; abundance: -; d_gene: TRBD2
CDR3nt: TGCGCCAGCAGCATGACAGCGCTCCGGAGAAACACCATATATTTT; CDR3aa: CASSMTALRRNTIYF; v_gene: TRBV5-1; j_gene: TRBJ1-3; abundance: once; d_gene: -
CDR3nt: TGTGCCAGCAGTTGGCAGGGCCTCTCTGAAGCTTTCTTT; CDR3aa: CASSWQGLSEAFF; v_gene: TRBV12-3/TRBV12-4; j_gene: TRBJ1-1; abundance: -; d_gene: -
CDR3nt: TGTGCCAGCAGTTTAGCGAACACTGAAGCTTTCTTT; CDR3aa: CASSLANTEAFF; v_gene: TRBV12-3/TRBV12-4; j_gene: TRBJ1-1; abundance: -; d_gene: -
CDR3nt: TGTGCCAGCAGTTACTCAGTGAACACTGAAGCTTTCTTT; CDR3aa: CASSYSVNTEAFF; v_gene: TRBV6-5; j_gene: TRBJ1-1; abundance: -; d_gene: -
CDR3nt: TGCAGCGGGATGGGGGGCCCGTTAAGTACGCAGTATTTT; CDR3aa: CSGMGGPLSTQYF; v_gene: TRBV29-1; j_gene: TRBJ2-3; abundance: few; d_gene: -
CDR3nt: TGTGCCAGCAGTTACTCCTTCGGCGGCGGAAACACCATATATTTT; CDR3aa: CASSYSFGGGNTIYF; v_gene: TRBV6-5; j_gene: TRBJ1-3; abundance: -; d_gene: -
CDR3nt: TGTGCCAGCAGCTTAGAGCTCGGCTATGGCTACACCTTC; CDR3aa: CASSLELGYGYTF; v_gene: TRBV11-2; j_gene: TRBJ1-2; abundance: -; d_gene: -
CDR3nt: TGTGCCAGCAGCTTAGCGAGGGGGGGCGGCTATGGCTACACCTTC; CDR3aa: CASSLARGGGYGYTF; v_gene: TRBV7-8; j_gene: TRBJ1-2; abundance: few; d_gene: -
CDR3nt: TGTGCCAGCAGCTCCGGCCCCAGGGCGGGGGGCAGGTACGAGCAGTACTTC; CDR3aa: CASSSGPRAGGRYEQYF; v_gene: TRBV7-8; j_gene: TRBJ2-7; abundance: -; d_gene: TRBD2
CDR3nt: TGTGCCACCAGCAGAGATCTCGAGCCCCAGCATTTT; CDR3aa: CATSRDLEPQHF; v_gene: TRBV15; j_gene: TRBJ1-5; abundance: -; d_gene: -
CDR3nt: TGTGCCAGCAGCCTAAGACAGGGCTATAATTCACCCCTCCACTTT; CDR3aa: CASSLRQGYNSPLHF; v_gene: TRBV7-2; j_gene: TRBJ1-6; abundance: -; d_gene: TRBD1
CDR3nt: TGTGCCAGCAGCCAAGATCGAGGCAACTACGAGCAGTACTTC; CDR3aa: CASSQDRGNYEQYF; v_gene: TRBV3-1/TRBV3-2; j_gene: TRBJ2-7; abundance: -; d_gene: -
CDR3nt: TGTGCCAGCGTCCGGGGGGGGCCTTTTAACTATGGCTACACCTTC; CDR3aa: CASVRGGPFNYGYTF; v_gene: TRBV28; j_gene: TRBJ1-2; abundance: -; d_gene: -
CDR3nt: TGTGCCAGCAGTGGTCCCAAGGCGGTGGGTAGCAATCAGCCCCAGCATTTT; CDR3aa: CASSGPKAVGSNQPQHF; v_gene: TRBV2; j_gene: TRBJ1-5; abundance: -; d_gene: -
CDR3nt: TGTGCCAGCTCAACGGGGGGGCCAACCATCGATACGCAGTATTTT; CDR3aa: CASSTGGPTIDTQYF; v_gene: TRBV18; j_gene: TRBJ2-3; abundance: -; d_gene: TRBD2
CDR3nt: TGTGCCAGCAGCCCGGCGATTAACACTGAAGCTTTCTTT; CDR3aa: CASSPAINTEAFF; v_gene: TRBV7-2; j_gene: TRBJ1-1; abundance: once; d_gene: -
CDR3nt: TGCGCCAGCAGCTTGGAGGGGACAGGGGTCGGCGAGCAGTACTTC; CDR3aa: CASSLEGTGVGEQYF; v_gene: TRBV5-1; j_gene: TRBJ2-7; abundance: -; d_gene: TRBD1
CDR3nt: TGTGCCAGCTCAGCACTCCCGATACAGGGGACTGGGGCAACTAATGAAAAACTGTTTTTT; CDR3aa: CASSALPIQGTGATNEKLFF; v_gene: TRBV18; j_gene: TRBJ1-4; abundance: -; d_gene: TRBD1
CDR3nt: TGCAGCGTTCACGGGACAGGGGCAGAAGCTTTCTTT; CDR3aa: CSVHGTGAEAFF; v_gene: TRBV29-1; j_gene: TRBJ1-1; abundance: -; d_gene: TRBD1
CDR3nt: TGTGCCAGCAGTTTATCAAGGGGGCTCTATGGCTACACCTTC; CDR3aa: CASSLSRGLYGYTF; v_gene: TRBV27; j_gene: TRBJ1-2; abundance: -; d_gene: TRBD1